This TCR beta chain was sequenced for a study of beta chain features in type 1 diabetes. Study context: Similarity in age, gender and cell yields was seen between patients and healthy donors. Study-wide points: Using cDNA template may skew counts toward highly expressing activated cells. It was among patients, rather than healthy donors, that naive, central memory and Treg TCRB repertoires appeared more similar.

A word on this clone: Its antigen is as yet unknown.

The authors sorted CD4+ naive, central memory, regulatory and stem cell-like memory cells via CD45RO/CCR7/CD25/CD127/CD95/CD27. Expressed TCRB transcripts were sequenced after all isolated RNA was converted to cDNA. The repertoire was sequenced with immunoSEQ multiplex PCR; TCRdb's copy has only in-frame clones and lacks some. The data show hundreds of thousands of clones, under 70% seen once. This TCR was sampled from a man younger than 45 in good health. Sequencing input: naive CD4+ T cells from blood.

The CDR3 DNA reads TGTGCCAGCAGCGCGCAAGAAGGCTATGGCTACACCTTC. Residues: CASSAQEGYGYTF. The chain employs TRBV9 and TRBJ1-2; D uncertain. Germline-derived CDR1 and CDR2 are SGDLS and YYNGEE. CDR3 length: 13 amino acids. V was pared by 3 bases and J by 4 bases, with 10 bases between. The complete variable domain, with remaining parts taken from reference TRBV9 and TRBJ1-2, reads DSGVTQTPKHLITATGQRVTLRCSPRSGDLSVYWYQQSLDQGLQFLIQYYNGEERAKGNILERFSAQQFPDLHSELNLSSLELGDSALYFCASSAQEGYGYTFGSGTRLTVV.